This T cell receptor beta chain was identified in a study of T-cell reconstitution after alpha-beta-depleted transplantation in children. The germline gives CDR1 DFQATT, CDR2 SNEGSKA (reference sequence). The CDR3 loop spans 14 amino acids. Trimming at V came to 6 bases and at J to 0 bases, leaving 4 bases not matched to a gene. For TCRbeta, the library was prepared with unique molecular identifiers. TCRdb re-called the PCR reads through MiXCR, storing one row per CDR3 protein. The sample contains about 400,000 distinct CDR3 sequences, around 21% of which appear only once. The rearrangement links TRBV20-1 to TRBJ2-1; TRBD2 matches 8 bases. The sequence derives from a human donor who donated a stem cell graft to a child with acute myeloid leukemia. Sample: PBMCs from the stem cell graft donor, taken from the stem cell graft. The CDR3 sequence: CSAGLAGSYNEQFF. CDR3 bases: TGCAGTGCGGGCCTAGCGGGCTCCTACAATGAGCAGTTCTTC.